These T cell receptor beta chains were read from a single sample in a study of T-cell memory formation after mild COVID-19. TCRdb independently ran MiXCR on the 5' RACE reads; one entry per CDR3 protein. The sample lists more than 120,000 distinct CDR3 sequences; around 5.8% were seen once. Sequenced input: PBMCs or a T cell subset sorted from them (not recorded which). Receptor source: an adult woman who had mild COVID-19 (a few samples of this study predate the infection). Cell type and time point are not known. The CDR3 runs from the conserved cysteine through the conserved F or W. A D gene is named only where the DNA matches it firmly. Not all rows give a size; the values are once, few, many and, for expanded clones, a class.

D: TRBD1; length: 16; V: TRBV7-8; J: TRBJ2-5; size: many; DNA: TGTGCCAGCAGCTCCGGAATACCGGGACAGGCACGGACCCAGTACTTC; CDR3: CASSSGIPGQARTQYF
D: NA; length: 13; V: TRBV18; J: TRBJ2-3; size: few; DNA: TGTGCCAGCTCACCGGTCGGCGCAGATACGCAGTATTTT; CDR3: CASSPVGADTQYF
D: TRBD2; length: 14; V: TRBV12-3/TRBV12-4; J: TRBJ2-7; size: many; DNA: TGTGCCAGCAGTTACACTAGCGGTTACTACGAGCAGTACTTC; CDR3: CASSYTSGYYEQYF
D: TRBD2; length: 13; V: TRBV2; J: TRBJ2-7; size: NA; DNA: TGTGCCAGCAGGCTGGGTCCGGGAGGCGAGCAGTACTTC; CDR3: CASRLGPGGEQYF
D: NA; length: 17; V: TRBV7-3; J: TRBJ1-1; size: many; DNA: TGTGCCAGCAGCTTTGAGAGGGCCGGCCGGGGGAACACTGAAGCTTTCTTT; CDR3: CASSFERAGRGNTEAFF
D: NA; length: 12; V: TRBV7-2; J: TRBJ2-7; size: few; DNA: TGTGCCAGCAGCTTAGTTGACCTAGAGCAGTACTTC; CDR3: CASSLVDLEQYF
D: NA; length: 17; V: TRBV5-1; J: TRBJ1-6; size: many; DNA: TGCGCCAGCAGCCACAGACGAGGGGCGGATTATAATTCACCCCTCCACTTT; CDR3: CASSHRRGADYNSPLHF
D: NA; length: 16; V: TRBV4-1; J: TRBJ2-3; size: many; DNA: TGCGCCAGCAGCCAAGACGGTCGGGCTGGGTCGGGTACGCAGTATTTT; CDR3: CASSQDGRAGSGTQYF
D: NA; length: 12; V: TRBV5-1; J: TRBJ2-5; size: many; DNA: TGCGCCAGCAACCTCCCCGAAGAGACCCAGTACTTC; CDR3: CASNLPEETQYF
D: TRBD2; length: 19; V: TRBV7-3; J: TRBJ2-7; size: many; DNA: TGTGCCAGCAGCTTAGTTGGGACTAGCGGGGATAGTAGAGCCTACGAGCAGTACTTC; CDR3: CASSLVGTSGDSRAYEQYF
D: NA; length: 17; V: TRBV20-1; J: TRBJ2-1; size: many; DNA: TGCAGTGCTAGAGATCTAACGGGAGCCACCTCCTACAATGAGCAGTTCTTC; CDR3: CSARDLTGATSYNEQFF
D: NA; length: 15; V: TRBV18; J: TRBJ1-6; size: NA; DNA: TGTGCCAGCTCACCACCCGGGACACAGAATTCACCCCTCCACTTT; CDR3: CASSPPGTQNSPLHF
D: NA; length: 15; V: TRBV7-8; J: TRBJ1-3; size: NA; DNA: TGTGCCAGCAGCCACAGGGCGCCGAAAGGAAACACCATATATTTT; CDR3: CASSHRAPKGNTIYF
D: TRBD1; length: 18; V: TRBV7-8; J: TRBJ1-2; size: NA; DNA: TGTGCCAGCAGCCGATCCACGGGACAGGGGGCGAAAAACTATGGCTACACCTTC; CDR3: CASSRSTGQGAKNYGYTF
D: TRBD1; length: 19; V: TRBV7-2; J: TRBJ2-5; size: NA; DNA: TGTGCCAGCAGCTTATCGGGCCTTGTTGGGGACAGAATCCAAGAGACCCAGTACTTC; CDR3: CASSLSGLVGDRIQETQYF
D: TRBD1; length: 14; V: TRBV20-1; J: TRBJ1-4; size: few; DNA: TGCAGTGCTAGCCCCAGGGGGGTTGTCGAAAAACTGTTTTTT; CDR3: CSASPRGVVEKLFF
D: NA; length: 14; V: TRBV5-1; J: TRBJ1-6; size: many; DNA: TGCGCCAGCAGCTACTCCTTGGATAATTCACCCCTCCACTTT; CDR3: CASSYSLDNSPLHF
D: TRBD2; length: 17; V: TRBV9; J: TRBJ2-2; size: NA; DNA: TGTGCCAGCAGCCACCCATGGGGGGGGACGAAGGACGGGGAGCTGTTTTTT; CDR3: CASSHPWGGTKDGELFF
D: TRBD2; length: 15; V: TRBV7-2; J: TRBJ2-1; size: few; DNA: TGTGCCAGCAGCTCGACTAGCGGGACATACAATGAGCAGTTCTTC; CDR3: CASSSTSGTYNEQFF
D: NA; length: 13; V: TRBV7-9; J: TRBJ1-3; size: NA; DNA: TGTGCCAGCGGACGGGGCTCTGGAAACACCATATATTTT; CDR3: CASGRGSGNTIYF
D: NA; length: 16; V: TRBV5-6; J: TRBJ2-2; size: NA; DNA: TGTGCCAGCAGTCACTCACCATTTTCTCGCACCGGGGAGCTGTTTTTT; CDR3: CASSHSPFSRTGELFF
D: NA; length: 14; V: TRBV11-2; J: TRBJ1-1; size: NA; DNA: TGTGCCAGCAGCTTAACCGGACAGCTCACTGAAGCTTTCTTT; CDR3: CASSLTGQLTEAFF
D: NA; length: 15; V: TRBV5-6; J: TRBJ2-3; size: NA; DNA: TGTGCCAGCAGCCAGATCTGGAGGGGGTCAGATACGCAGTATTTT; CDR3: CASSQIWRGSDTQYF
D: NA; length: 13; V: TRBV9; J: TRBJ1-5; size: few; DNA: TGTGCCAGCAGCGGCGACGGGGTTCAGCCCCAGCATTTT; CDR3: CASSGDGVQPQHF
D: NA; length: 12; V: TRBV20-1; J: TRBJ2-5; size: NA; DNA: TGCAGTGCTAGAGGAGGGGGAGAGACCCAGTACTTC; CDR3: CSARGGGETQYF
D: TRBD2; length: 15; V: TRBV7-2; J: TRBJ2-3; size: few; DNA: TGTGCCAGCAGCTTAGGACTAGCTTACACAGATACGCAGTATTTT; CDR3: CASSLGLAYTDTQYF
D: NA; length: 15; V: TRBV7-8; J: TRBJ2-3; size: many; DNA: TGTGCCAGCTCCGCCCTTCCAGCGGGCACAGATACGCAGTATTTT; CDR3: CASSALPAGTDTQYF
D: NA; length: 15; V: TRBV30; J: TRBJ1-4; size: NA; DNA: TGTGCCTGGAAAGGCTCCGGGACAACTAATGAAAAACTGTTTTTT; CDR3: CAWKGSGTTNEKLFF
D: NA; length: 13; V: TRBV7-3; J: TRBJ2-3; size: many; DNA: TGTGCCAGCAGCTTAACGTACACAGATACGCAGTATTTT; CDR3: CASSLTYTDTQYF